The 7 T cell receptor beta chains below come from one sample, sequenced in a study of identical twins. MiXCR was run by TCRdb on the 5' RACE reads, yielding one entry per CDR3 protein. Of about 220,000 distinct CDR3 sequences in the sample, approximately 9% were seen once. Sequenced: memory (CD45RO+) T cells sorted from blood. These receptors all stem from a woman between 18 and 29 years old in good health.

This clonotype was seen repeatedly, ten times or more. V is TRBV7-8 and J is TRBJ2-5, with 9 nucleotides matching TRBD1. V shed 2 bases and J 5 bases; nucleotides not matched to a gene: 6. Germline V gene data show CDR1 as SGHVS and CDR2 as FQNEAQ. This CDR3 comprises 15 residues. Here the CDR3 DNA reads TGTGCCAGCAGCTTAAACAGGGGGCTTTGGGAGACCCAGTACTTC. Residues: CASSLNRGLWETQYF. The complete variable domain, with remaining parts taken from reference TRBV7-8 and TRBJ2-5, reads GAGVSQSPRYKVAKRGQDVALRCDPISGHVSLFWYQQALGQGPEFLTYFQNEAQLDKSGLPSDRFFAERPEGSVSTLKIQRTQQEDSAVYLCASSLNRGLWETQYFGPGTRLLVL.

This rearrangement joins TRBV13 to TRBJ2-1; 12 bases agree with TRBD2. This CDR3 spans 16 amino acids. V lost 5 bases to trimming and J lost 7 bases; unmatched junction nucleotides: 9. CDR1 and CDR2 from the germline V gene are PRHDT and FYEKMQ (reference sequence). CDR3 sequence (DNA): TGTGCCAGCAGCGCCAGGACTAGCGGGATAGGAAATGAGCAGTTCTTC. Translated, it gives CASSARTSGIGNEQFF.

The CDR3 DNA reads as TGTGCCAGCAGCCCCGGAGTGGATACGCAGTATTTT. This codes for CASSPGVDTQYF. The rearrangement joins TRBV7-9 to TRBJ2-3; D call uncertain. This CDR3 contains 12 residues. The germline V and J ends were trimmed by 5 bases and 6 bases, with 9 bases remaining between them. The germline V gene encodes CDR1 SEHNR and CDR2 FQNEAQ (reference sequence). The full variable domain, its missing parts supplied by reference TRBV7-9 and TRBJ2-3, is DTGVSQNPRHKITKRGQNVTFRCDPISEHNRLYWYRQTLGQGPEFLTYFQNEAQLEKSRLLSDRFSAERPKGSFSTLEIQRTEQGDSAMYLCASSPGVDTQYFGPGTRLTVL.

This clonotype showed up many times. This chain connects TRBV12-3 or TRBV12-4 to TRBJ1-4; D is ambiguous. The ends were cut back, 6 bases at V and 14 bases at J, with 13 bases in the middle. The CDR3 is made up of 11 amino acids. CDR3: CASSTGSRLFF. CDR3 DNA sequence: TGTGCCAGCAGCACCGGGTCAAGGCTGTTTTTT.

This clonotype was detected a few times. The gene calls are TRBV29-1 and TRBJ1-4; D gene ambiguous. Deletions cut 7 bases from V and 8 bases from J, with 14 bases between. This CDR3 has 12 amino acids. Germline V CDR1 and CDR2: SQVTM, ANQGSEA. This CDR3 reads CSGRGLGEKLFF. CDR3 bases: TGCAGCGGTCGCGGGTTGGGGGAAAAACTGTTTTTT.

The chain couples TRBV6-2 or TRBV6-3 to TRBJ2-1; D is possibly TRBD1 or TRBD2 (6 bases each). Trimming pared 8 bases from V and 3 bases from J, leaving 14 bases between. CDR1 is MNHEY and CDR2 is SVGEGT in the germline V gene. The CDR3 extends over 14 amino acids. The CDR3 sequence is CASGRGLYYNEQFF. Written as DNA, the CDR3 is TGTGCCAGCGGCCGGGGGCTTTACTACAATGAGCAGTTCTTC.

The V call is TRBV20-1, the J call TRBJ2-2, with D unclear. CDR3 size: 14 residues. V was clipped by 2 bases and J by 5 bases, with 12 bases between them. Germline V CDR1 and CDR2: DFQATT, SNEGSKA (reference sequence). The CDR3 loop reads CSARSTSRTGELFF. The CDR3 DNA reads TGCAGTGCTAGATCTACCAGTAGAACCGGGGAGCTGTTTTTT.